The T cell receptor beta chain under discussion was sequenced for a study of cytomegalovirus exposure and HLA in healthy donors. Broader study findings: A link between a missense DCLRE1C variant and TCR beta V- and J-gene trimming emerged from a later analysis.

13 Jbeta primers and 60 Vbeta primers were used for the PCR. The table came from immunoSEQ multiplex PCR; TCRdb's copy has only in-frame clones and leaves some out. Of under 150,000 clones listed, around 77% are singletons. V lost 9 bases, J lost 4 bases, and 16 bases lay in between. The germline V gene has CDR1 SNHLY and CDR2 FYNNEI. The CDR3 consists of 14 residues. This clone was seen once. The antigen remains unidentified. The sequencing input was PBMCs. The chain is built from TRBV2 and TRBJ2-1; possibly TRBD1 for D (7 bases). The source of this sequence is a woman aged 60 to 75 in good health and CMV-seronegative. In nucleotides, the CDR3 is TGTGCCAGTAGTAGGCGGGACAGTTACAATGAGCAGTTCTTC. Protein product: CASSRRDSYNEQFF. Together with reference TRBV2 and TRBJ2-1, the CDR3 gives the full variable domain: EPEVTQTPSHQVTQMGQEVILRCVPISNHLYFYWYRQILGQKVEFLVSFYNNEISEKSEIFDDQFSVERPDGSNFTLKIRSTKLEDSAMYFCASSRRDSYNEQFFGPGTRLTVL.